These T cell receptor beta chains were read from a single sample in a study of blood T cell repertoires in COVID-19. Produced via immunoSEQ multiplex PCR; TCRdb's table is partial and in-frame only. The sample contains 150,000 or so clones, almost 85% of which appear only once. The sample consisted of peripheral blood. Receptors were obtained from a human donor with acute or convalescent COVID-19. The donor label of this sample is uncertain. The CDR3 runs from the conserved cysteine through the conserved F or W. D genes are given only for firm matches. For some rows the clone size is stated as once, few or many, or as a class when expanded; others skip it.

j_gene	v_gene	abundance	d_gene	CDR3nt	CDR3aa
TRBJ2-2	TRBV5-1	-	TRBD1	TGCGCCAGCAGCCCTGGACAGGGAGAGACCGGGGAGCTGTTTTTT	CASSPGQGETGELFF
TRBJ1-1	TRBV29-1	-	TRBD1	TGCAGCGTTGTGGGGGGGGACAGGGTTTACACTGAAGCTTTCTTT	CSVVGGDRVYTEAFF
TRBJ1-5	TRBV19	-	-	TGTGCCAGTAGTATAGATGTTCAGGATGGCAATCAGCCCCAGCATTTT	CASSIDVQDGNQPQHF
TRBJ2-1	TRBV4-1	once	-	TGCGCCAGCAGCCCCGGGTTGGGGGCCGCCTACAATGAGCAGTTCTTC	CASSPGLGAAYNEQFF
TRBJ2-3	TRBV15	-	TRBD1	TGTGCCACCAGCAGAGATCCGGCAGGGGGCATATATACGCAGTATTTT	CATSRDPAGGIYTQYF
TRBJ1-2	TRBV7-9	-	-	TGTGCCAGCAGCTTAACGGCTAACTATGGCTACACCTTC	CASSLTANYGYTF
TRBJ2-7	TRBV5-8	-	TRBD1	TGTGCCAGCAGCCCCCTCGTGGGACAGGGGTACTTC	CASSPLVGQGYF
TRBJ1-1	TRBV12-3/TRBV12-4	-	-	TGTGCCAGACTCTCTTGGCACGGGACAACTTTT	CARLSWHGTTF
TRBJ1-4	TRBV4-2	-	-	TGTGCCAGCAGCCCCTCGCAGGGTGAAAAACTGTTTTTT	CASSPSQGEKLFF
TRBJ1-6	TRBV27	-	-	TGTGCCAGCAGTTTATATACCCCTGGACGGACAATCAATAATTCACCCCTCCACTTT	CASSLYTPGRTINNSPLHF
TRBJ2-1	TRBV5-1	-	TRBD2	TGCGCCAGCACTAAGATAGCGGGGGGTTCCAATGAGCAGTTCTTC	CASTKIAGGSNEQFF
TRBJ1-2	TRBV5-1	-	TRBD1	TGCGCCAGCAGCCTCGGGACAGGGGAGAAGTATGGCTACACCTTC	CASSLGTGEKYGYTF
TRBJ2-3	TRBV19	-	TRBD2	TGTGCCAGCCTACCCCGGCCCTCCAGCGGGGATCATACGCAGTATTTT	CASLPRPSSGDHTQYF
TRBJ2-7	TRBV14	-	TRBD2	TGTGCCAGCAGCCAAGACGGGTGGGCGGGGGGATCCTACGAGCAGTACTTC	CASSQDGWAGGSYEQYF
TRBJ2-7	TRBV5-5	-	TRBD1	TGTGCCAGCAGTCGGCAAGTAGGGGGCGGTAACGAGCAGTACTTC	CASSRQVGGGNEQYF
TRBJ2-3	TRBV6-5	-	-	TGTGCCAGCCTAACATCCAGGTTAAGCACAGATACGCAGTATTTT	CASLTSRLSTDTQYF
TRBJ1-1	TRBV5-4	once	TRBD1	TGTGCCAGCAGAAGGACCCGGACAGGGGTCACTGAAGCTTTCTTT	CASRRTRTGVTEAFF
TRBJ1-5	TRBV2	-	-	TGTGCCAGCAGTCCCACAGGCGGCTCCAATCAGCCCCAGCATTTT	CASSPTGGSNQPQHF
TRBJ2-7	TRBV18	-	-	TGTGCCAGCTCACCGGGGAGATCGGGGAACGAGCAGTACTTC	CASSPGRSGNEQYF
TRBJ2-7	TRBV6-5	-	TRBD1	TGTGCCAGCAGTTACTCACAGGGGGGACACTACGAGCAGTACTTC	CASSYSQGGHYEQYF
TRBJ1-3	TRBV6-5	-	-	TGTGCCAGCCAGAAGAGAGGGAGCTCTGGAAACACCATATATTTT	CASQKRGSSGNTIYF
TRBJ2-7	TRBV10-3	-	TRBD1	TGTGCCATCAGTGGGCTGGGACAGGGTGCCAGCTACGAGCAGTACTTC	CAISGLGQGASYEQYF
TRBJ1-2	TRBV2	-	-	TGTGCCAGCAGTGGTGCGACAGTGAATAACTATGGCTACACCTTC	CASSGATVNNYGYTF
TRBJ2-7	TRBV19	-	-	TGTGCCAGTTCCAACTCCCGGGACAACTCCTACGAGCAGTACTTC	CASSNSRDNSYEQYF
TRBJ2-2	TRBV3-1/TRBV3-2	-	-	TGTGCCAGCAGCCAAAATGCGGTTTCGCAGACCGGGGAGCTGTTTTTT	CASSQNAVSQTGELFF
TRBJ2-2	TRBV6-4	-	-	TGTGCCAGCAGTGACTCACAGAACACCGGGGAGCTGTTTTTT	CASSDSQNTGELFF
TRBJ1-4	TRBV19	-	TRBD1	TGTGCCAGTAGTATACAGGGGGGAAATGAAAAACTGTTTTTT	CASSIQGGNEKLFF
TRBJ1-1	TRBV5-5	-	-	TGTGCCAGCAGCCCCCCGCACCGGGGCACTGAAGCTTTCTTT	CASSPPHRGTEAFF
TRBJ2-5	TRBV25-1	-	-	TGTGCCAGCAGTGACCCCCCCAGGGGTTATCAAGAGACCCAGTACTTC	CASSDPPRGYQETQYF
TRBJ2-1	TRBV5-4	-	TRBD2	TGTGCCAGCAGCGAGAGCGGGGGGGCCTACAATGAGCAGTTCTTC	CASSESGGAYNEQFF
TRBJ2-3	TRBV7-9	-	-	TGTGCCAGCAGCCGCGGGGGCCCGTTTGATACGCAGTATTTT	CASSRGGPFDTQYF
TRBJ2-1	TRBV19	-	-	TGTGCCAGTAGTATAGGGTCGGGTTATCACGGTGAGCAGTTCTTC	CASSIGSGYHGEQFF
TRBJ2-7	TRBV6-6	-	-	TGTGCCAGCCTGGGTACAGGGTACGAGCAGTACTTC	CASLGTGYEQYF
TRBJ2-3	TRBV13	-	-	TGTGCCAGCAGCTTAGAAGGGGCTAAAACAAATACGCAGTATTTT	CASSLEGAKTNTQYF
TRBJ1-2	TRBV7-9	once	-	TGTGCCAGCAGCTTACACGTAGTCCATGGCTACACCTTC	CASSLHVVHGYTF
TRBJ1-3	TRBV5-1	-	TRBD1	TGCGCCAGCAGGGCCGGGACAGGGGTCTCTGGAAACACCATATATTTT	CASRAGTGVSGNTIYF
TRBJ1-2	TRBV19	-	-	TGTGCCAGTCTCCGGGGGTTAGGCTATGGCTACACCTTC	CASLRGLGYGYTF
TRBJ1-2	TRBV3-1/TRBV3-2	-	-	TGTGCCAGCAGCCAAGATAGTGGCCGTGACAGCAGGTATGGCTACACCTTC	CASSQDSGRDSRYGYTF
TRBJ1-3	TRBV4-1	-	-	TGCGCCAGCTCCCGACTTACCGGGACAGGAAACACCATATATTTT	CASSRLTGTGNTIYF
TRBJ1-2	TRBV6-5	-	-	TGTGCCAGCAGCCAAACAGGGAACTATGGCTACACCTTC	CASSQTGNYGYTF
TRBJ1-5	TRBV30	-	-	TGTGCCTGGAGTGTAGAGGGAGGGCCCCAGCATTTT	CAWSVEGGPQHF
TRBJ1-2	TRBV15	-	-	TGTGCCACCAGCTTGGGGGGGATGGGTAGCTATGGCTACACCTTC	CATSLGGMGSYGYTF
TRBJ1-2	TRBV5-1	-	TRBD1	TGCGCCAGCAGCTGGACAGGGGTAGGCTACACCTTC	CASSWTGVGYTF
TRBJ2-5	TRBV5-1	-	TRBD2	TGCGCCAGCAGCACGCGGACTAGCGGGGGGCTCGGCCAAGAGACCCAGTACTTC	CASSTRTSGGLGQETQYF
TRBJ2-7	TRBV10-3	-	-	TGTGCCATCGGCCGGGACGGGGGATCCTACGAGCAGTACTTC	CAIGRDGGSYEQYF
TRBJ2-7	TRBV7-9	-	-	TGTGCCAGCAGCCATGGGGCCGTGTACGAGCAGTACTTC	CASSHGAVYEQYF
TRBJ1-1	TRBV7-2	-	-	TGTGCCAGCAGCTACTATTCGGGACAGAACACTGAAGCTTTCTTT	CASSYYSGQNTEAFF
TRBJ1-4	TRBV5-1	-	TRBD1	TGCGCCAGCAGCAGACAGGGGGATCAAGAAAAACTGTTTTTT	CASSRQGDQEKLFF
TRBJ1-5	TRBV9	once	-	TGTGCCAGCAGCGGGAGGTGGCAGTTAAATCAGCCCCAGCATTTT	CASSGRWQLNQPQHF
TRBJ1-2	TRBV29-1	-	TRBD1	TGCAGCGTGGGTGGACAGGGCGGCTACACCTTC	CSVGGQGGYTF
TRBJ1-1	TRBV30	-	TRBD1	TGTGCCTGGAGGCGGACCGGACAGGGGACCCCTGAAGCTTTCTTT	CAWRRTGQGTPEAFF
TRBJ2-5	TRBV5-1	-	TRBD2	TGCGCCAGCAGCTCCGAAGCGGGGGCCGGGGAGACCCAGTACTTC	CASSSEAGAGETQYF
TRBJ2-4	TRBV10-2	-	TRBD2	TGCGCCAGCAGCCCAACTCGGGGGGTAGCCAAAAACATTCAGTACTTC	CASSPTRGVAKNIQYF
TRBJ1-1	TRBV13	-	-	TGTGCCAGCAGCTTAGAAATCCGGGAAACAAACACTGAAGCTTTCTTT	CASSLEIRETNTEAFF